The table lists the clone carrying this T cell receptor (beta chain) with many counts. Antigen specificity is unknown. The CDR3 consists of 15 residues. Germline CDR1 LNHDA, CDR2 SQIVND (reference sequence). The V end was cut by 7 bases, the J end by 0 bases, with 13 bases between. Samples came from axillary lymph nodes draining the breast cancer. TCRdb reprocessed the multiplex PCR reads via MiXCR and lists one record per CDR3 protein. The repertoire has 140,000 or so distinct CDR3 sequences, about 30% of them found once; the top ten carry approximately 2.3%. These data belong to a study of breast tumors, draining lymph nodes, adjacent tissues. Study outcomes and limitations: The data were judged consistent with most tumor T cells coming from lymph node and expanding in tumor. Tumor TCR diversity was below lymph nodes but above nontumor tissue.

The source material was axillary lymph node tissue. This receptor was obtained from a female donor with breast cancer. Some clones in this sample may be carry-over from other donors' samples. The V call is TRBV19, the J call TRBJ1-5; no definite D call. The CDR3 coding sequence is TGTGCCAGTAATGCAGGTCACCTTAGCAATCAGCCCCAGCATTTT. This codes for CASNAGHLSNQPQHF.